This T cell receptor beta chain was sequenced in a study of technical replicates of blood from several donors. Produced via immunoSEQ multiplex PCR; TCRdb's table is partial and in-frame only. The repertoire has approximately 70,000 clones, approximately 90% of them found once; the top ten carry 0.42%. In germline, CDR1 is KGHSH, CDR2 LQKENI. The CDR3 has 13 amino acids. Unmatched junction bases numbered 1, after V lost 2 bases and J lost 4 bases. The sequenced sample consisted of T cells isolated from PBMCs. The source of this sequence is a human donor in good health. The J gene is TRBJ2-5, the V gene TRBV18; 7 bases match TRBD1. CDR3 nucleotides: TGTGCCAGCTCACCAAGACAGGGAGAGACCCAGTACTTC. Its translation: CASSPRQGETQYF.